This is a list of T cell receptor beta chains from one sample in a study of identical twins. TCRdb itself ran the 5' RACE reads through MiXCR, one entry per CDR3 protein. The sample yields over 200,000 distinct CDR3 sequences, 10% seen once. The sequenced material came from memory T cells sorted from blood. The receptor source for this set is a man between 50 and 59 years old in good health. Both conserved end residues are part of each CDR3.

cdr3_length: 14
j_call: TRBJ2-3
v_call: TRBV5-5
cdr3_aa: CASSGGQGADTQYF

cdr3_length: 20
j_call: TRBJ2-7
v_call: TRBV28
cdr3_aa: CASSLSPGTSGRARFYEQYF

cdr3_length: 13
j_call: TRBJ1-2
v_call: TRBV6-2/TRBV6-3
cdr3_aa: CASSYQDTYGYTF

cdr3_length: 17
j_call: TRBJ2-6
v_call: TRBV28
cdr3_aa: CASSLAQAYSGANVLTF

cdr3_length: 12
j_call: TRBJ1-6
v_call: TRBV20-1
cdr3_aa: CSARDGNSPLHF

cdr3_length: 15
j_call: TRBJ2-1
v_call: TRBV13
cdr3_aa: CASSLGGRGYNEQFF

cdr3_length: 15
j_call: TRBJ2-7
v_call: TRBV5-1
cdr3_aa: CASSRGGEPTYEQYF

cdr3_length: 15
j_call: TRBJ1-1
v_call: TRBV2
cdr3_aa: CASSEVRRSNTEAFF

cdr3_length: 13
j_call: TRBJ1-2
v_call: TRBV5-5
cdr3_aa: CASSIHGLYGYTF

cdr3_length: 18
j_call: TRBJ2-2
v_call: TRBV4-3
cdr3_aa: CASSQESPSGSFAGELFF

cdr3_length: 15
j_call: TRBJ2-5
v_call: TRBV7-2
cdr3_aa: CASSFRDRGTETQYF

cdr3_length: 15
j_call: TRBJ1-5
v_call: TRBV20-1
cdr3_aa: CSATDRRYSNQPQHF

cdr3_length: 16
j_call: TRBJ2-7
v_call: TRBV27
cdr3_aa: CASSLAPPGSSYEQYF

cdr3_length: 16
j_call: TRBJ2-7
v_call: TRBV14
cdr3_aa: CASSHHSGPDSYEQYF

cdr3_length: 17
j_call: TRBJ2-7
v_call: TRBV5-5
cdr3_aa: CASSWGQGAGGIYEQYF

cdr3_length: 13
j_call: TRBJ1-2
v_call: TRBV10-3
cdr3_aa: CAISESGSYGYTF

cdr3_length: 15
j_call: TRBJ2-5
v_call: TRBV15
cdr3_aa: CATSRDRDSQETQYF

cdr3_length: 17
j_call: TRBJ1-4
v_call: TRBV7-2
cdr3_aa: CASSLWGQGATNEKLFF

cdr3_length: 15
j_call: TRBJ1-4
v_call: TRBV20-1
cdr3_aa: CSARPGGGSNEKLFF

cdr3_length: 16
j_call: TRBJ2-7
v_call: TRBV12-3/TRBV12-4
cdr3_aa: CASSPSVRQASYEQYF

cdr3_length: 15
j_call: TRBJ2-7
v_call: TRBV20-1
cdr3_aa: CSASRPQGSSYEQYF

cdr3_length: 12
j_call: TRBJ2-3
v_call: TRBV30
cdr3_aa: CAWSVLGGTQYF

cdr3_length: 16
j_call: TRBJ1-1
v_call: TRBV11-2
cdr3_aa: CASSLGRTGPNTEAFF

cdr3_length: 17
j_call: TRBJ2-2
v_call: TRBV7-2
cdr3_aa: CASSPPGLAGGTGELFF

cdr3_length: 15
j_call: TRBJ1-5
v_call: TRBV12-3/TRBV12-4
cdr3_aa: CASSPGDSGNQPQHF

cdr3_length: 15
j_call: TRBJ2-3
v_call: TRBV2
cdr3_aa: CASRGTSGSPDTQYF

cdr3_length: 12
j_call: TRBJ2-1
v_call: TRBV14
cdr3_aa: CASSQVAGGPLF

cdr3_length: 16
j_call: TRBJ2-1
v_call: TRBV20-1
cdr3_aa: CSARSPRTPQYNEQFF

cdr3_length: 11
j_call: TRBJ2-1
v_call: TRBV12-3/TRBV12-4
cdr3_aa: CASSQGNEQFF

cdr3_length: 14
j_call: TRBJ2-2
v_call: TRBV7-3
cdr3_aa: CASAREGNTGELFF

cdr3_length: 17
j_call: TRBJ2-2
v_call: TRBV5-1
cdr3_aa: CASSPNVLTSATGELFF

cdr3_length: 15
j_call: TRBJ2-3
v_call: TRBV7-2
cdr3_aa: CASSLRQGGTDTQYF

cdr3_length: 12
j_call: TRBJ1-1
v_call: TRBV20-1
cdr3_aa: CSAPGDFVEAFF

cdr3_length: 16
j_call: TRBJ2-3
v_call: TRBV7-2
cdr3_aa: CASSRTSGGHTDTQYF

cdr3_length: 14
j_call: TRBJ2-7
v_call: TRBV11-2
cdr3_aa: CASSLGTGQLEQYF

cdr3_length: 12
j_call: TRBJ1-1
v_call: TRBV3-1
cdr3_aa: CASSQVNGRAFF

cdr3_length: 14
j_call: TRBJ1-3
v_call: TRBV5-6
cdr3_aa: CASSGTGAGNTIYF

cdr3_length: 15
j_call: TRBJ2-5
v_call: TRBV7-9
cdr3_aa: CASSSRTGMAETQYF

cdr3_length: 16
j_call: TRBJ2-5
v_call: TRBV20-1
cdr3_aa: CSASSLAGGPWETQYF

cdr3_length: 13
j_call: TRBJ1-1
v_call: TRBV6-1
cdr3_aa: CASSAGPRTEAFF

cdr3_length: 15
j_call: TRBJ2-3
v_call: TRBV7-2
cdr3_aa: CASSPYRTLGDTQYF

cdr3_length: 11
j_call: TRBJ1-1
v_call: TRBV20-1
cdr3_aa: CSYRENTEAFF

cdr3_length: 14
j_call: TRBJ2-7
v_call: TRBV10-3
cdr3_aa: CATNTARGAYEQYF

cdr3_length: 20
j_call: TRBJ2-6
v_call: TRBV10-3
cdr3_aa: CAISDPSVWQGASGANVLTF

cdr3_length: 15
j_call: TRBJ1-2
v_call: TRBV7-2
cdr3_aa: CASSTSTTGGWGYTF

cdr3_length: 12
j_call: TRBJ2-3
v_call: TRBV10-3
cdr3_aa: CAISLNYDTQYF

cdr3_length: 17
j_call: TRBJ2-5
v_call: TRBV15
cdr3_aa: CATSRDRTSGRAGEQYF

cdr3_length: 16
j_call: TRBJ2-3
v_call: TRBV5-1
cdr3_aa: CASSLAAASGGDTQYF

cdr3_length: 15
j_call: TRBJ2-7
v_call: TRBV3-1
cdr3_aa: CASSQSRGASYEQYF